What follows are 22 T cell receptor beta chains derived from one specimen sequenced in a study of blood T cells in healthy people across ages. Combining a sample-barcoded 5' primer with a J-beta primer mix, a second PCR ran for roughly 7 to 12 cycles. TCRdb called the 5' RACE reads again in MiXCR, with one record for every CDR3 protein. Of roughly 800,000 distinct CDR3 sequences listed, 20% to 30% are singletons. The same specimen was also included in a second study, on T cells of mothers and their children.

Sequenced: blood. Receptor source: a boy aged 5 to 17 in good health.

Points on this clonotype: One junction end disagrees with the germline gene, perhaps due to a read error. The V call is TRBV7-7, the J call TRBJ2-6, with D maybe TRBD2 (7 bases). CDR1 is SSHAT and CDR2 is FNYEAQ in the germline V gene (reference sequence). The CDR3 is 14 amino acids. CDR3 protein: CASSPKGGVGVLTF. The CDR3 DNA follows: TGTGCTAGCAGCCCGAAGGGGGGGGTCGGCGTCCTGACTTTC.

This clonotype was observed a few times. The rearrangement links TRBV24-1 to TRBJ1-2, with unresolved D. CDR1 is KGHDR and CDR2 is SFDVKD in the germline V gene. This CDR3 has 14 residues. The ends were cut back, 2 bases at V and 4 bases at J, with 10 bases in the middle. For the CDR3, the DNA is TGTGCCACCAGTGATTCTTCCCCGACCTATGGCTACACCTTC. Its translation: CATSDSSPTYGYTF.

This chain joins TRBV29-1 and TRBJ2-2; 8 nucleotides agree with TRBD2. J lost 7 bases, V lost 5 bases, and 12 bases had no gene match. Per germline, CDR1 SQVTM and CDR2 ANQGSEA. The CDR3 is 15 amino acids. The CDR3 DNA follows: TGCAGCGTTAAAGCGGGAGCAGGGTTAGGCGGGGAGCTGTTTTTT. Translating it yields CSVKAGAGLGGELFF.

The chain carries TRBV28 and TRBJ2-5; 8 nucleotides agree with TRBD2. The trim removed 2 bases at V and 6 bases at J, leaving 23 bases unmatched. The germline CDR1 and CDR2 sequences are MDHEN and SYDVKM. The CDR3 consists of 20 residues. The CDR3 protein is CASSLRVFRGLLREVKTQYF. CDR3 DNA sequence: TGTGCCAGCAGTTTAAGGGTGTTTCGTGGGCTTCTGCGGGAGGTTAAGACCCAGTACTTC.

This clonotype occurred once. V usage is TRBV27 and J usage is TRBJ2-5; D may be TRBD2 (6 bases). Germline values: CDR1 MNHEY, CDR2 SMNVEV (reference sequence). The CDR3 runs to 13 residues. V lost 5 bases, J lost 13 bases, and 20 bases lay in between. The CDR3 DNA sequence: TGTGCCAGCAGTCCCCCAGGGAGGAGCATGGGGTACTTC. Amino acids: CASSPPGRSMGYF.

This clonotype has only a few counts. This chain links TRBV12-3 or TRBV12-4 with TRBJ1-1, with 8 positions matching TRBD1. J was trimmed by 12 bases and V by 5 bases; bases with no gene match: 5. The CDR3 extends over 11 amino acids. The CDR3 reads CASSTGQGTFF. The DNA of the CDR3 is TGTGCCAGCAGTACCGGACAGGGAACTTTCTTT.

This clonotype was counted between two and nine times. The gene calls are TRBV7-3 and TRBJ2-2, with TRBD1 identical over 9 bases. The germline gives CDR1 SGHTA, CDR2 FQGTGA. The CDR3 is 16 amino acids. V trimming: 5 bases; J trimming: 2 bases; junction bases outside the gene matches: 6. The CDR3 protein is CASSPYRGLNTGELFF. The CDR3 coding sequence is TGTGCCAGCAGCCCCTACAGGGGGCTAAACACCGGGGAGCTGTTTTTT.

The V call is TRBV4-1, the J call TRBJ1-1; D not certain. CDR1 and CDR2 (germline): MGHRA, YSYEKL. The CDR3 has 14 residues. V was shortened by 1 base and J by 6 bases, with 12 bases between the two germline ends. CDR3 sequence reads: CASSQGGERSEAFF. CDR3 nucleotide sequence: TGCGCCAGCAGCCAAGGGGGTGAGAGGTCTGAAGCTTTCTTT.

V is TRBV20-1 and J is TRBJ2-7; TRBD2 matches at 10 bases. In germline, CDR1 is DFQATT, CDR2 SNEGSKA (reference sequence). Trimming cost V 3 bases and J 3 bases; bases outside gene matches: 14. The CDR3 runs 17 residues. CDR3 sequence: CSARGTSEKRMVYEQYF. For the CDR3, the DNA is TGCAGTGCTAGGGGGACTAGCGAGAAACGGATGGTCTACGAGCAGTACTTC.

The rearrangement links TRBV5-4 to TRBJ2-1; TRBD2 aligns across 9 bases. The germline V gene has CDR1 SGHNT and CDR2 YYREEE (reference sequence). Trimming at V came to 0 bases and at J to 8 bases, leaving 9 bases not matched to a gene. The length of the CDR3 is 16 residues. The chain's CDR3 is CASSLVSLAGSDEQFF. CDR3 DNA sequence: TGTGCCAGCAGCTTGGTATCCCTAGCGGGGTCGGATGAGCAGTTCTTC.

The chain combines TRBV7-3 with TRBJ2-5; 8 bases match TRBD1. CDR1 and CDR2 from the germline V gene are SGHTA and FQGTGA. The CDR3 runs to 15 residues. The V and J ends lost 5 bases and 3 bases, in that order; junction bases with no gene match: 8. The DNA for the CDR3 is TGTGCCAGCAGCCCCGGACAGGGAGCAGAAGAGACCCAGTACTTC. Translation: CASSPGQGAEETQYF.

About this clonotype: The conserved final phenylalanine or tryptophan is absent from the CDR3, which likely points to a read error. The chain couples TRBV4-3 to TRBJ2-7, with 9 bases identical to TRBD1. CDR3 length equals 16 residues. V gave up 0 bases and J gave up 6 bases; unmatched junction bases: 9. The germline V gene has CDR1 LGHNA and CDR2 YSLEER. CDR3: CASSQDVNRGLVEQYS. CDR3 sequence (DNA): TGCGCCAGCAGCCAAGATGTGAACAGGGGGCTCGTCGAGCAGTACTCC.

The rearrangement links TRBV20-1 to TRBJ2-5; D tentatively fits TRBD1 or TRBD2 (5 bases each). V was pared by 5 bases and J by 8 bases, with 18 bases between. The CDR3 is made up of 13 amino acids. Germline assignment: CDR1 DFQATT and CDR2 SNEGSKA (reference sequence). The CDR3 protein is CSAEGTADGTQYF. The CDR3 nucleotides read TGCAGTGCTGAAGGGACGGCAGACGGTACCCAGTACTTC.

This chain uses TRBV6-2 or TRBV6-3 with TRBJ2-5; 11 nucleotides line up with TRBD2. CDR1 and CDR2 (germline): MNHEY, SVGEGT. CDR3 length: 21 amino acids. J gave up 2 bases and V 6 bases, and 23 bases lay outside the gene matches. As DNA, the CDR3 is TGTGCCAGCAGACAACGAGGTCGGTCTAGCGGGGGGTCCGGCCAACAAGAGACCCAGTACTTC. This encodes CASRQRGRSSGGSGQQETQYF.

The chain employs TRBV19 and TRBJ2-4, with D unclear. The germline V gene has CDR1 LNHDA and CDR2 SQIVND (reference sequence). The CDR3 loop spans 17 amino acids. Trimming left V 0 bases short and J 4 bases short, with 16 bases between. The CDR3 reads CASSIDSSGLAKNIQYF. CDR3 DNA sequence: TGTGCCAGTAGTATAGACAGTTCAGGTCTGGCAAAAAACATTCAGTACTTC.

This rearrangement joins TRBV29-1 to TRBJ1-5; D uncertain. The CDR3 consists of 14 residues. V gave up 4 bases and J gave up 2 bases, with 12 bases separating them. Germline CDR1 SQVTM, CDR2 ANQGSEA. The CDR3 DNA is TGCAGCGTTGCCTCCGTTCTGGGCAATCAGCCCCAGCATTTT. Amino acids: CSVASVLGNQPQHF.

V and J are TRBV27 and TRBJ2-7; D gene unclear. Germline loops: CDR1 MNHEY, CDR2 SMNVEV (reference sequence). Trimming took 1 base from V and 4 from J, leaving 8 bases between them. This CDR3 contains 13 residues. CDR3 coding DNA: TGTGCCAGCAGTTTATTTTCCGATTACGAGCAGTACTTC. As protein: CASSLFSDYEQYF.

V gene TRBV20-1 combines with J gene TRBJ2-5, with 9 bases lining up with TRBD1. This CDR3 spans 15 amino acids. V lost 4 bases to trimming and J lost 3 bases; unmatched junction nucleotides: 9. In germline, CDR1 is DFQATT, CDR2 SNEGSKA (reference sequence). The DNA of the CDR3 is TGCAGTGCTATAGAAGGGGACAGGGTTAAAGAGACCCAGTACTTC. Translating gives CSAIEGDRVKETQYF.

In nucleotides, the CDR3 is TGTGCCAGCAGGCCAGATTCAACGGCCTCACCCCAGCATTTT. Translated, it gives CASRPDSTASPQHF. The V call is TRBV6-1, the J call TRBJ1-5; no firm D call. Germline V gene lookup returns CDR1 MNHNS and CDR2 SASEGT. The ends were cut back, 6 bases at V and 10 bases at J, with 19 bases in the middle. The CDR3 has 14 amino acids.

This clonotype occurred a few times. The CDR3 DNA follows: TGTGCCAGCAGCTTAGCGAGACGGAACAATGAGCAGTTCTTC. This encodes CASSLARRNNEQFF. This sequence joins TRBV7-9 and TRBJ2-1; D is unresolved. The CDR3 consists of 14 residues. The V end was cut by 0 bases, the J end by 5 bases, with 8 bases between. Germline CDR1 SEHNR, CDR2 FQNEAQ (reference sequence).

In its sample, this clonotype was seen a few times. The V call is TRBV5-1, the J call TRBJ2-5; 8 bases agree with TRBD1. The J call may be wrong; the DNA end is better matched by TRBJ2-7. There are 14 residues in the CDR3. The germline gives CDR1 SGHRS, CDR2 YFSETQ. Here the CDR3 reads CASSPVGQVYEQYF. DNA for the CDR3: TGCGCCAGCAGCCCTGTGGGACAGGTCTACGAGCAGTACTTC.

The genes are TRBV7-6 and TRBJ2-7; no firm D call. This CDR3 contains 17 residues. Trimming stripped 0 bases from V and 7 bases from J, with 22 bases between. The germline V gene has CDR1 SGHVS and CDR2 FNYEAQ. CDR3 in amino acids: CASSLAPGSPNGDEQYF. The CDR3 region has the DNA TGTGCCAGCAGCTTAGCGCCTGGCAGCCCAAATGGGGATGAGCAGTACTTC.